Listed here are 26 T cell receptor beta chains from one sample, sequenced in a study of T cell responses to AZD1222 COVID-19 vaccine. TCRdb's table, derived via immunoSEQ multiplex PCR, lists solely in-frame clones and lacks some. The table records around 130,000 clones, roughly 93% of them present only once. Sequencing was performed on peripheral blood, taken on day 0 of AZD1222 vaccination. The receptors stem from an adult in good health.

The chain has TRBV7-2 and TRBJ2-4, with no clear D. CDR3 size: 15 residues. Trimming stripped 0 bases from V and 0 bases from J, with 6 bases between. Germline assignment: CDR1 SGHTA and CDR2 FQGNSA. CDR3 sequence: CASSLAGLAKNIQYF. The CDR3 region has the DNA TGTGCCAGCAGCTTAGCGGGGTTAGCCAAAAACATTCAGTACTTC.

V usage is TRBV9 and J usage is TRBJ1-1; tentative D call: TRBD1 (6 bases). Germline CDR1 SGDLS, CDR2 YYNGEE. The CDR3 has 18 residues. V lost 0 bases and J 3 bases, leaving 21 bases between the germline ends. As DNA, the CDR3 is TGTGCCAGCAGCGTAGGCGGACAGATACCCCTCGAAGACACTGAAGCTTTCTTT. The encoded protein is CASSVGGQIPLEDTEAFF.

The V and J genes are TRBV2 and TRBJ1-4; 8 nucleotides align to TRBD1. J lost 8 bases, V lost 8 bases, and 10 bases had no gene match. Per the germline V gene, CDR1 is SNHLY and CDR2 is FYNNEI. This CDR3 contains 14 residues. CDR3 region: CASALDRENEKLFF. CDR3 sequence (DNA): TGTGCCAGCGCCCTGGACAGGGAAAACGAAAAACTGTTTTTT.

The chain links TRBV4-1 to TRBJ1-3; possible D gene TRBD1, 5 bases. The CDR3 extends over 16 amino acids. Germline assignment: CDR1 MGHRA and CDR2 YSYEKL. The V and J ends lost 1 base and 4 bases respectively, with 14 bases between them. Written as DNA, the CDR3 is TGCGCCAGCAGCCAAGGGGTCGGGGGGTCCGGAAACACCATATATTTT. Protein sequence: CASSQGVGGSGNTIYF.

The chain employs TRBV9 and TRBJ1-2; 8 bases line up with TRBD1. The germline V gene has CDR1 SGDLS and CDR2 YYNGEE. With V trimmed by 4 bases and J by 2 bases, 4 bases remained unmatched. The CDR3 runs to 14 residues. This CDR3 reads CASSPRTGNYGYTF. The DNA of the CDR3 is TGTGCCAGCAGCCCCCGGACAGGGAACTATGGCTACACCTTC.

The chain recombines TRBV7-3 with TRBJ2-3; no definite D call. Germline CDR1 reads SGHTA; CDR2 reads FQGTGA. The CDR3 loop spans 16 amino acids. The V end lost 5 bases, the J end lost 2 bases, and 17 bases lay between the germline ends. The CDR3 DNA follows: TGTGCCAGCAGCCCGGGCCGCAGGTCCCCCACAGATACGCAGTATTTT. This translates into CASSPGRRSPTDTQYF. Variable domain in full (rest from reference TRBV7-3 and TRBJ2-3): GAGVSQTPSNKVTEKGKYVELRCDPISGHTALYWYRQSLGQGPEFLIYFQGTGAADDSGLPNDRFFAVRPEGSVSTLKIQRTERGDSAVYLCASSPGRRSPTDTQYFGPGTRLTVL.

The chain combines TRBV5-8 with TRBJ2-5, with D possibly being TRBD1 (5 bases). The CDR3 spans 15 residues. V gave up 0 bases and J gave up 5 bases, with 14 bases separating them. From germline, CDR1 is SGHTS and CDR2 YDEGEE. Written as DNA, the CDR3 is TGTGCCAGCAGCTTGGCTTGGACAATTGCGGAGACCCAGTACTTC. Encoded protein: CASSLAWTIAETQYF.

V is TRBV2 and J is TRBJ1-4, with D possibly TRBD1 on 6 matching bases. V was cut by 6 bases and J by 5 bases, with 22 bases left in between. CDR1 is SNHLY and CDR2 is FYNNEI in the germline V gene. The CDR3 sequence is 17 residues long. The CDR3 loop reads CASSRSRGGADNEKLFF. DNA for the CDR3: TGTGCCAGCAGCCGATCTCGAGGGGGGGCGGACAATGAAAAACTGTTTTTT.

This clone was picked up one time. The chain has TRBV7-9 and TRBJ1-6, with TRBD1 as a possible D gene (6 bases). Germline V CDR1 and CDR2: SEHNR, FQNEAQ (reference sequence). The CDR3 is 15 amino acids. V lost 0 bases to trimming and J lost 7 bases, with 10 bases between them. Here the CDR3 DNA reads TGTGCCAGCAGCTTAGCAGGGGGAAGGAATTCACCCCTCCACTTT. Translated: CASSLAGGRNSPLHF.

The V and J genes are TRBV5-4 and TRBJ1-4; D gene uncertain. The CDR3 loop spans 15 amino acids. The ends were cut back, 3 bases at V and 5 bases at J, with 14 bases in the middle. Germline CDR1 reads SGHNT; CDR2 reads YYREEE (reference sequence). CDR3 nucleotides: TGTGCCAGCAGCTCCCGTATAGGTGGGAATGAAAAACTGTTTTTT. Its translation is CASSSRIGGNEKLFF.

The chain is built from TRBV2 and TRBJ1-5, with 8 nucleotides matching TRBD1. From germline, CDR1 is SNHLY and CDR2 FYNNEI. V lost 2 bases and J lost 3; bases outside the gene matches: 6. The CDR3 runs to 16 residues. The chain's CDR3 is CASSEWVGQDNQPQHF. The CDR3 coding sequence is TGTGCCAGCAGTGAATGGGTGGGACAGGACAATCAGCCCCAGCATTTT.

The chain recombines TRBV5-1 with TRBJ2-3; 8 bases align to TRBD1. J lost 0 bases, V lost 7 bases, and 1 base had no gene match. Germline CDR1 is SGHRS and CDR2 is YFSETQ. The CDR3 loop spans 13 amino acids. As DNA, the CDR3 is TGCGCCAGCGGACAGGGAAGCACAGATACGCAGTATTTT. This translates into CASGQGSTDTQYF.

The rearrangement uses TRBV12-3 or TRBV12-4 and TRBJ1-4; D unclear. The CDR3 extends over 12 amino acids. V was cut by 6 bases and J by 8 bases, with 10 bases left in between. CDR3: CASSSVGEKLFF. DNA for the CDR3: TGTGCCAGCAGCTCAGTAGGGGAAAAACTGTTTTTT.

The chain employs TRBV18 and TRBJ1-6; D remains unclear. The germline gives CDR1 KGHSH, CDR2 LQKENI. CDR3 size: 16 residues. Trimming stripped 5 bases from V and 0 bases from J, with 11 bases between. CDR3 nucleotide sequence: TGTGCCAGCTCAGGCGGGCCGTTCTCCTATAATTCACCCCTCCACTTT. It encodes CASSGGPFSYNSPLHF.

In this sample, this clone turned up once. The rearrangement joins TRBV5-4 to TRBJ1-4; D ambiguous. The CDR3 spans 14 residues. Germline assignment: CDR1 SGHNT and CDR2 YYREEE (reference sequence). Trimming removed 3 bases from V and 4 bases from J, with 10 bases in between. As DNA, the CDR3 is TGTGCCAGCAGCTCAGACACTGATAATGAAAAACTGTTTTTT. It is translated as CASSSDTDNEKLFF.

V usage is TRBV3-1 (or the pseudogene TRBV3-2) and J usage is TRBJ1-2; 8 bases are shared with TRBD1. Germline lookup yields CDR1 LGHDT and CDR2 YNNKEL (reference sequence). V dropped 1 base and J dropped 2; count of bases not matched to a gene: 0. The CDR3 runs to 14 residues. The CDR3 spells CASSQGTGNYGYTF. CDR3 coding DNA: TGTGCCAGCAGCCAAGGGACAGGGAACTATGGCTACACCTTC.

CDR3 region: CASSLPDRANEAFF. CDR3 sequence (DNA): TGTGCCAGCAGCCTTCCGGACAGGGCCAATGAAGCTTTCTTT. V is TRBV3-1 (or the pseudogene TRBV3-2) and J is TRBJ1-1; 8 nucleotides line up with TRBD1. V lost 4 bases, J lost 7 bases, and 8 bases stayed unmatched. Germline values: CDR1 LGHDT, CDR2 YNNKEL (reference sequence). The CDR3 is 14 amino acids.

The chain has TRBV2 and TRBJ2-4, with 7 bases lining up with TRBD1. Looked up from germline, CDR1 is SNHLY and CDR2 is FYNNEI. Trimming at V came to 6 bases and at J to 14 bases, leaving 7 bases not matched to a gene. The CDR3 length is 11 residues. CDR3 bases: TGTGCCAGCAGCTTGGGACAGTCAGAGTACTTC. This codes for CASSLGQSEYF.

The chain employs TRBV7-2 and TRBJ1-1; D is ambiguous. The V and J ends lost 5 bases and 1 base respectively, with 5 bases between them. CDR1 is SGHTA, CDR2 FQGNSA, per germline. The CDR3 runs to 12 residues. CDR3 sequence: CASSVSNTEAFF. CDR3 DNA sequence: TGTGCCAGCAGCGTGTCGAACACTGAAGCTTTCTTT.

This chain connects TRBV3-1 (or the pseudogene TRBV3-2) to TRBJ1-4; D remains ambiguous. The CDR3 length is 14 residues. V was pared by 2 bases and J by 8 bases, with 12 bases between. CDR1 is LGHDT, CDR2 YNNKEL, per germline (reference sequence). The CDR3 sequence is CASSQRPVGEKLFF. CDR3 in DNA: TGTGCCAGCAGCCAAAGGCCCGTGGGCGAAAAACTGTTTTTT.

The chain carries TRBV11-2 and TRBJ1-3; no clear D. With 4 bases removed from V and 0 bases from J, the gap between germline ends came to 10 bases. The V gene's germline CDR1 is SGHAT and CDR2 FQNNGV. CDR3 size: 15 residues. The CDR3 reads CASSSWSNSGNTIYF. The CDR3 nucleotides are TGTGCCAGCAGCTCATGGAGTAACTCTGGAAACACCATATATTTT.

The chain recombines TRBV15 with TRBJ1-1, with TRBD1 identical over 7 bases. This CDR3 has 15 residues. The germline CDR1 and CDR2 sequences are LNHNV and YYDKDF (reference sequence). The trim removed 1 base at V and 5 bases at J, leaving 7 bases unmatched. CDR3 nucleotides: TGTGCCACCAGCAGAGTGGAGGGGGCGATTACTGAAGCTTTCTTT. It translates to CATSRVEGAITEAFF.

The V and J genes are TRBV14 and TRBJ1-1; D is possibly TRBD1 (5 bases). Trimming left V 5 bases short and J 1 base short, with 8 bases between. The CDR3 spans 13 residues. Germline V gene sequence: CDR1 SGHDN, CDR2 FVKESK. In DNA form, the CDR3 reads TGTGCCAGCAGCGGACACCAGAACACTGAAGCTTTCTTT. Amino acid sequence: CASSGHQNTEAFF.

This clone was detected only a few times. CDR3 nucleotides: TGTGCCAGCAGTAGGGACAAAGAAGGAACTGAAGCTTTCTTT. It codes for CASSRDKEGTEAFF. The V gene is TRBV6-4, the J gene TRBJ1-1, with D possibly matching TRBD1 (6 bases). V gave up 5 bases and J gave up 5 bases, with 15 bases separating them. Germline loops: CDR1 MRHNA, CDR2 SNTAGT. The CDR3 contains 14 residues.

The V and J genes are TRBV6-1 and TRBJ1-5; no firm D call. The germline V gene encodes CDR1 MNHNS and CDR2 SASEGT. V lost 1 base to trimming and J lost 0 bases, with 10 bases between them. The CDR3 runs to 16 residues. CDR3: CASSEEVAASNQPQHF. The CDR3 nucleotides read TGTGCCAGCAGTGAAGAAGTTGCAGCTAGCAATCAGCCCCAGCATTTT.

The V call is TRBV9, the J call TRBJ1-2, with TRBD1 identical over 7 bases. The CDR3 consists of 13 residues. Germline CDR1 is SGDLS and CDR2 is YYNGEE. V lost 4 bases and J lost 7; bases outside the gene matches: 7. CDR3 region: CASSLDRARGYTF. DNA of the CDR3: TGTGCCAGCAGCCTTGACAGGGCGCGTGGCTACACCTTC.